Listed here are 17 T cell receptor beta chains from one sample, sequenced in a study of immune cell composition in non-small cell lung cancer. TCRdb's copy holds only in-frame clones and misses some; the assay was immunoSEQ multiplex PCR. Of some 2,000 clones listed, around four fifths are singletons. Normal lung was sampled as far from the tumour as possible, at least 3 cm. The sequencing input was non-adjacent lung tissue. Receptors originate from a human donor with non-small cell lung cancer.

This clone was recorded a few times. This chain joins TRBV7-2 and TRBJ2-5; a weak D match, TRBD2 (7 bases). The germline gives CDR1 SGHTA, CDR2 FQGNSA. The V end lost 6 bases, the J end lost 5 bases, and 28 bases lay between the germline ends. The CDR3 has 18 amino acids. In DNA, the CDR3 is TGTGCCAGCAGTCCTTCCCTTAGGGGGGGGGAACGACGGGAGACCCAGTACTTC. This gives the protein CASSPSLRGGERRETQYF.

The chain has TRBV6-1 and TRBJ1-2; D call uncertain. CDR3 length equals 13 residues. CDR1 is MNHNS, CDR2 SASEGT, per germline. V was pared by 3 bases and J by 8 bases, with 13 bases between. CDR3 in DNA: TGTGCCAGCAGTGAGAGGCCTCTTTGGGGCTACACCTTC. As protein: CASSERPLWGYTF.

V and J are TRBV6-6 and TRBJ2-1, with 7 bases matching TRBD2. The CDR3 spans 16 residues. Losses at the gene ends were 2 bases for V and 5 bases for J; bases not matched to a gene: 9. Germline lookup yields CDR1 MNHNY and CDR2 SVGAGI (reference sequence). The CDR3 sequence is CASSYPGLGNDNEQFF. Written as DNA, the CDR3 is TGTGCCAGCAGTTACCCTGGACTAGGGAACGACAATGAGCAGTTCTTC.

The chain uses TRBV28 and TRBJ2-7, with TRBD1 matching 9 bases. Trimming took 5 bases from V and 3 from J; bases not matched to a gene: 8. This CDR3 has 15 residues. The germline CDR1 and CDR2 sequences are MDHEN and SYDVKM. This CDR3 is CASSPSGQGNYEQYF. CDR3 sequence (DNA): TGTGCCAGCAGTCCCTCCGGACAGGGGAACTACGAGCAGTACTTC.

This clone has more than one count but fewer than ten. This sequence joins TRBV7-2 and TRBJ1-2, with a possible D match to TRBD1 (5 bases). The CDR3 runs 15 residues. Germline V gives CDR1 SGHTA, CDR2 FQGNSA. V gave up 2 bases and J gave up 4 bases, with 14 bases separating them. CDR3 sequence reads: CASSLNQGGSYGYTF. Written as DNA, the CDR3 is TGTGCCAGCAGCTTAAATCAGGGAGGGAGCTATGGCTACACCTTC.

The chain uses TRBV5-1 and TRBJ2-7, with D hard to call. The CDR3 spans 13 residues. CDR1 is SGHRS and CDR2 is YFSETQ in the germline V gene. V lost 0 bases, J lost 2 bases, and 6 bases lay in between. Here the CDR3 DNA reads TGCGCCAGCAGCTTGGACCCAGCCTACGAGCAGTACTTC. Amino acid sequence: CASSLDPAYEQYF.

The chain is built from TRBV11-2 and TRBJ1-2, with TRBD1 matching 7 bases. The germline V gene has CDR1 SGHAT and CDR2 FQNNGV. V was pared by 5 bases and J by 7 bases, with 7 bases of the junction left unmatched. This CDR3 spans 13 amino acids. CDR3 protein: CASSLDRAGGYTF. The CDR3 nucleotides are TGTGCCAGCAGCCTCGACAGGGCCGGTGGCTACACCTTC.

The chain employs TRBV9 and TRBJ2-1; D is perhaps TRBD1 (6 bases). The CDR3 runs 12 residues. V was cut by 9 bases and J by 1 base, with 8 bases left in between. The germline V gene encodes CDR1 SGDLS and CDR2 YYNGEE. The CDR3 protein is CAKGTSYNEQFF. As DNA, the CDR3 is TGTGCCAAAGGGACATCCTACAATGAGCAGTTCTTC.

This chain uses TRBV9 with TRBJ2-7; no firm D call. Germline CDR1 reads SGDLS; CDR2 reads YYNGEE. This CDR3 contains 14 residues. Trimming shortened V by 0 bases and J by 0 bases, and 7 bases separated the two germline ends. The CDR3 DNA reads TGTGCCAGCAGCGTAGCCGGAGCCTCCTACGAGCAGTACTTC. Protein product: CASSVAGASYEQYF.

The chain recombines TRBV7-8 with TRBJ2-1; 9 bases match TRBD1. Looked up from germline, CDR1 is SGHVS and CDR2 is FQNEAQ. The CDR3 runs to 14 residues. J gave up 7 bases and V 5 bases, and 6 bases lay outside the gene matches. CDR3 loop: CASSRTGVNNEQFF. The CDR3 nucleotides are TGTGCCAGCAGCCGGACAGGGGTTAATAATGAGCAGTTCTTC. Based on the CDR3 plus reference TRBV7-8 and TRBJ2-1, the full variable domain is GAGVSQSPRYKVAKRGQDVALRCDPISGHVSLFWYQQALGQGPEFLTYFQNEAQLDKSGLPSDRFFAERPEGSVSTLKIQRTQQEDSAVYLCASSRTGVNNEQFFGPGTRLTVL.

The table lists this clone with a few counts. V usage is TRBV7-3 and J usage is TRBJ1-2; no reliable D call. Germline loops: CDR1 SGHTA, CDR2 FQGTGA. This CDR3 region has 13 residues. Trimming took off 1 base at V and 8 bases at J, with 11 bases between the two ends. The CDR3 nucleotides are TGTGCCAGCAGCTTAATTCCTGGAGGGGGCTACACCTTC. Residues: CASSLIPGGGYTF.

The CDR3 DNA follows: TGTGCCAGCAGTTACTACTCTACAGGGGGCGATGAGACCCAGTACTTC. This gives the protein CASSYYSTGGDETQYF. The V gene is TRBV6-5, the J gene TRBJ2-5, with 9 bases lining up with TRBD1. The CDR3 loop spans 16 amino acids. Losses at the gene ends were 1 base for V and 5 bases for J; bases not matched to a gene: 8. Germline-derived CDR1 and CDR2 are MNHEY and SVGAGI.

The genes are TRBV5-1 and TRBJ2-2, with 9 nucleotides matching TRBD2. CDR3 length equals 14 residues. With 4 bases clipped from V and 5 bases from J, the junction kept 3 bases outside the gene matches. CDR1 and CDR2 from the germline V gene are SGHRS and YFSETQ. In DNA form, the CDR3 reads TGCGCCAGCAGCCTAGCGGGGCAAACCGGGGAGCTGTTTTTT. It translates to CASSLAGQTGELFF.

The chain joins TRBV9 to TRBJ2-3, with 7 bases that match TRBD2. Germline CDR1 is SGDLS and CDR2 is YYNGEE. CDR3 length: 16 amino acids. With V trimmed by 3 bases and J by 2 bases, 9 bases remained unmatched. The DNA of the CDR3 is TGTGCCAGCAGCGAGGGCCTAGCGGACCACACAGATACGCAGTATTTT. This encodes CASSEGLADHTDTQYF.

DNA for the CDR3: TGTGCCTGGAACACCAGGGGGAGCTATGGCTACACCTTC. Protein: CAWNTRGSYGYTF. The chain combines TRBV30 with TRBJ1-2; 7 nucleotides match TRBD1. Germline lookup yields CDR1 GTSNPN and CDR2 SVGIG (reference sequence). Losses at the gene ends were 4 bases for V and 4 bases for J; bases not matched to a gene: 6. The CDR3 is 13 amino acids.

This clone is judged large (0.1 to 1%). The CDR3 DNA sequence: TGTGCCAGCAGTTTATTCGATGGGAGTGAGCAGTTCTTC. Protein product: CASSLFDGSEQFF. The chain recombines TRBV28 with TRBJ2-1; a weak D match, TRBD2 (5 bases). Trimming shortened V by 1 base and J by 9 bases, and 10 bases separated the two germline ends. The CDR3 sequence is 13 residues long. Per the germline V gene, CDR1 is MDHEN and CDR2 is SYDVKM.

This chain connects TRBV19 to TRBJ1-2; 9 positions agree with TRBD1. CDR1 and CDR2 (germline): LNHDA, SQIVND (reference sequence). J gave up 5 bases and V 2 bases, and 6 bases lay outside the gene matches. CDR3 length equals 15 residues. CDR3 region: CASSIRATGGYGYTF. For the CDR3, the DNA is TGTGCCAGTAGTATACGTGCGACAGGGGGTTATGGCTACACCTTC.